The clone carrying this TCR beta chain was seen ten or more times. A patient was excluded if there was uncontrolled infection, other autoimmune disease, pregnancy or lactation. It was RNA transcripts that yielded the amplified TCR beta CDR3 regions. HTBI primers were the set used in a first-round RT-PCR of the TCR CDR3. In TCRdb, the multiplex PCR reads were re-called with MiXCR into one record per CDR3 protein. The profile shows around 600,000 distinct CDR3 sequences, roughly 15% of them singletons. This sample was taken from a study of T cells in Graves' hyperthyroidism and ophthalmopathy. Germline V gene data show CDR1 as SNHLY and CDR2 as FYNNEI. The CDR3 loop spans 14 amino acids. V lost 7 bases, J lost 9 bases, and 6 bases stayed unmatched.

The sequenced sample consisted of blood. This TCR was sampled from a woman aged 50 to 60 with Graves' ophthalmopathy. The rearrangement joins TRBV2 to TRBJ1-6, with TRBD1 matching over 10 bases. This chain's CDR3 is CASNTGQGISPLHF. The CDR3 coding sequence is TGTGCCAGCAATACGGGACAGGGGATTTCACCCCTCCACTTT.